A single sample is the source of the 16 T cell receptor beta chains below, sequenced in a study of metastatic and nonmetastatic thyroid tumors. TCRdb re-called clones via MiXCR from the PCR reads. The table lists more than 15,000 clones, roughly 17% of them singletons. Thyroid surgery was performed in patients who had received no treatment beforehand. The sample consisted of blood. All receptors derive from a male donor with papillary thyroid cancer or a benign thyroid nodule (not recorded which). Some clones in this sample may be carry-over from other donors' samples.

This clone was observed at least ten times. This sequence joins TRBV20-1 and TRBJ2-5, with 14 bases fitting TRBD2. From germline, CDR1 is DFQATT and CDR2 SNEGSKA (reference sequence). This CDR3 spans 15 amino acids. V trimming: 1 base; J trimming: 11 bases; junction bases outside the gene matches: 9. CDR3 in amino acids: CSARVPVTSGREQYF. For the CDR3, the DNA is TGCAGTGCTAGAGTTCCCGTGACTAGCGGGAGGGAACAGTACTTC.

A few counts support this clone. Its ends do not fully match the called genes, so a read error is possible. V is TRBV28 and J is TRBJ1-2; no clear D. Germline CDR1 is MDHEN and CDR2 is SYDVKM. This CDR3 is 14 amino acids long. CDR3 region: CASSFHGCNYVYTF. In DNA, the CDR3 is TGTGCCAGCAGTTTTCACGGGTGTAACTATGTCTACACCTTC.

The table lists this clone with many counts. The chain uses TRBV4-3 and TRBJ2-1; D assignment may be TRBD1 or TRBD2 (6 bases each). The CDR3 contains 18 residues. V was trimmed by 0 bases and J by 5 bases, leaving 20 bases between them. The V gene's germline CDR1 is LGHNA and CDR2 YSLEER. CDR3 region: CASSQELTGWRVDNEQFF. Here the CDR3 DNA reads TGCGCCAGCAGCCAAGAACTCACAGGGTGGAGGGTGGACAATGAGCAGTTCTTC.

In its sample, this clone was seen many times. The J gene is TRBJ2-5, the V gene TRBV19; a weak D match, TRBD1 (6 bases). From germline, CDR1 is LNHDA and CDR2 SQIVND (reference sequence). The length of the CDR3 is 14 residues. V lost 4 bases and J 2 bases, leaving 11 bases between the germline ends. The CDR3 is CASSKQGRQETQYF. CDR3 in DNA: TGTGCCAGTAGTAAACAGGGCCGGCAAGAGACCCAGTACTTC.

This clone was seen many times. The chain has TRBV18 and TRBJ1-1; D ambiguous. Trimming cost V 0 bases and J 5 bases, with 10 bases left between them. The germline gives CDR1 KGHSH, CDR2 LQKENI. CDR3 length: 14 amino acids. CDR3 loop: CASSPPLLMTEAFF. DNA of the CDR3: TGTGCCAGCTCACCACCGTTACTGATGACTGAAGCTTTCTTT.

At least ten counts were recorded for this clone. This chain joins TRBV4-1 and TRBJ2-1; TRBD1 agrees at 8 bases. Germline V CDR1 and CDR2: MGHRA, YSYEKL. The V gene end was trimmed by 7 bases and the J gene end by 2 bases; junction bases not matched to a gene: 7. There are 15 residues in the CDR3. The CDR3 here is CASTPTGVAYNEQFF. CDR3 bases: TGCGCCAGCACCCCGACAGGGGTTGCCTACAATGAGCAGTTCTTC.

Only a few counts were recorded for this clone. One end of the junction varies from germline; a read error may be responsible. The rearrangement links TRBV12-5 to TRBJ2-7, with TRBD1 matching over 8 bases. The CDR3 is made up of 14 amino acids. CDR1 LGHNT and CDR2 FRNRAP come from the germline V gene. The CDR3 coding sequence is TGTGCTAGTGGCACCGACAGGGGCGGTTACGAGCATTACTTC. Protein product: CASGTDRGGYEHYF.

This clone has a count of ten or more. The chain employs TRBV27 and TRBJ2-1; D possibly uses TRBD1 or TRBD2 (5 bases each). The CDR3 is 15 amino acids. Trimming stripped 3 bases from V and 4 bases from J, with 13 bases between. CDR1 is MNHEY, CDR2 SMNVEV, per germline (reference sequence). The CDR3 DNA follows: TGTGCCAGCAGTTTGGGGGACCCCGGGTACAATGAGCAGTTCTTC. Encoded protein: CASSLGDPGYNEQFF.

This clone was seen ten or more times. The gene calls are TRBV6-4 and TRBJ2-3, with 10 bases matching TRBD2. CDR1 is MRHNA, CDR2 SNTAGT, per germline. With 5 bases clipped from V and 0 bases from J, the junction kept 14 bases outside the gene matches. This CDR3 region has 19 residues. The DNA of the CDR3 is TGTGCCAGCAGTCCTCCACCTTGGACTAGCGGAACTAGCACAGATACGCAGTATTTT. Its protein product is CASSPPPWTSGTSTDTQYF.

This clone was observed a few times. V is TRBV19 and J is TRBJ1-2; D remains unclear. The germline V and J ends were trimmed by 3 bases and 6 bases, with 11 bases remaining between them. The CDR3 runs to 13 residues. CDR1 LNHDA and CDR2 SQIVND come from the germline V gene (reference sequence). The CDR3 region has the DNA TGTGCCAGTAGTATGGGGTGGACGGATGGCTACACCTTC. It specifies CASSMGWTDGYTF.

This clone was observed at least ten times. This chain links TRBV24-1 with TRBJ2-7, with a weak D call TRBD1 (5 bases). This CDR3 contains 15 residues. Trimming took off 3 bases at V and 0 bases at J, with 11 bases between the two ends. Looked up from germline, CDR1 is KGHDR and CDR2 is SFDVKD. The DNA for the CDR3 is TGTGCCACCAGTGATATAGGGGATAGCTCCTACGAGCAGTACTTC. This codes for CATSDIGDSSYEQYF.

This clone occurred once. The chain carries TRBV7-3 and TRBJ2-1; 10 bases align to TRBD2. V shed 3 bases and J 7 bases; nucleotides not matched to a gene: 0. The CDR3 loop spans 13 amino acids. Germline-derived CDR1 and CDR2 are SGHTA and FQGTGA. The CDR3 sequence: CASSLGLANEQFF. For the CDR3, the DNA is TGTGCCAGCAGCTTGGGACTAGCGAATGAGCAGTTCTTC.

This clone has a count of ten or more. V and J are TRBV14 and TRBJ1-2; D ambiguous. V was cut by 1 base and J by 4 bases, with 10 bases left in between. The CDR3 is 14 residues long. Germline CDR1 reads SGHDN; CDR2 reads FVKESK. CDR3 in DNA: TGTGCCAGCAGCCAAGTCCTGGACCGCTATGGCTACACCTTC. It translates to CASSQVLDRYGYTF.

In regard to this clone: A much bigger clone sits one base away, suggesting this may be a read error. The chain couples TRBV9 to TRBJ1-4, with D possibly matching TRBD1 (6 bases). Germline CDR1 SGDLS, CDR2 YYNGEE. The CDR3 has 16 residues. The CDR3 DNA reads TGTGCCATCAGCCCACAAGGGGGACCCGGCCTGGAAAAACTGTTTTTT. Residues: CAISPQGGPGLEKLFF.

This clone showed up many times. The chain uses TRBV5-8 and TRBJ1-3; no clear D. Germline CDR1 and CDR2: SGHTS and YDEGEE. V lost 4 bases and J lost 4, with 6 bases in between. This CDR3 comprises 12 residues. CDR3 sequence (DNA): TGTGCCAGCAGCGTGCCAGGAAACACCATATATTTT. Its translation: CASSVPGNTIYF.

This clone was recorded at least ten times. V usage is TRBV2 and J usage is TRBJ1-2; a weak D match, TRBD1 (6 bases). The ends were cut back, 0 bases at V and 0 bases at J, with 11 bases in the middle. Germline lookup yields CDR1 SNHLY and CDR2 FYNNEI. The CDR3 has 16 residues. CDR3 nucleotide sequence: TGTGCCAGCAGTGAAGCATGGACAGTAGCTAACTATGGCTACACCTTC. Residues: CASSEAWTVANYGYTF.